Below are 28 T cell receptor beta chains sequenced from a single sample in a study of shared clonotypes between healthy human individuals. Some clones are missing from TCRdb's copy, which holds only in-frame ones; the method was immunoSEQ multiplex PCR. The sample has 2 million to 2.5 million clones, approximately 93% seen once; the top ten hold around 0.37%. Sequencing was done on a sample of naive CD4+ T cells from PBMCs. Subset reported: CD45RA+ positively selected. The source is a man aged 18 to 30 in good health. Some clones in this sample may be carry-over from other donors' samples.

The V gene is TRBV2, the J gene TRBJ2-5; TRBD1 might be the D (5 bases). This CDR3 has 14 amino acids. V was cut by 7 bases and J by 5 bases, with 17 bases left in between. The germline CDR1 and CDR2 sequences are SNHLY and FYNNEI. This CDR3 is CASTERQGSETQYF. For the CDR3, the DNA is TGTGCCAGCACCGAGAGGCAGGGAAGTGAGACCCAGTACTTC.

The DNA for the CDR3 is TGTGCCAGCAGTTTGCGTGTTGCGGCTTCAACTAATGAAAAACTGTTTTTT. It is translated as CASSLRVAASTNEKLFF. The chain links TRBV28 to TRBJ1-4; D call uncertain. The CDR3 is 17 residues long. Trimming left V 3 bases short and J 0 bases short, with 14 bases between. CDR1 is MDHEN, CDR2 SYDVKM, per germline.

This chain joins TRBV9 and TRBJ2-3; D call uncertain. CDR3 length: 14 amino acids. Per the germline V gene, CDR1 is SGDLS and CDR2 is YYNGEE. The V end lost 0 bases, the J end lost 8 bases, and 13 bases lay between the germline ends. Here the CDR3 reads CASSVVGREGTQYF. The CDR3, as DNA: TGTGCCAGCAGCGTAGTTGGTAGGGAAGGTACGCAGTATTTT.

This rearrangement joins TRBV27 to TRBJ2-3; no clear D gene. Germline V lookup: CDR1 MNHEY, CDR2 SMNVEV (reference sequence). The CDR3 totals 17 residues. V was pared by 5 bases and J by 0 bases, with 18 bases between. CDR3 in DNA: TGTGCCAGCAGTCCCCAGCTTGGGTCTAGAAGCACAGATACGCAGTATTTT. Translating gives CASSPQLGSRSTDTQYF.

The chain uses TRBV6-5 and TRBJ2-7, with 8 bases lining up with TRBD1. CDR3 size: 14 residues. The junction had 5 bases not matched to a gene; V was cut back by 2 bases and J by 5 bases. CDR1 and CDR2 (germline): MNHEY, SVGAGI. The CDR3 nucleotides read TGTGCCAGCAGTTACGGCAGGGGGCGAAACGAGCAGTACTTC. Encoded protein: CASSYGRGRNEQYF.

V usage is TRBV2 and J usage is TRBJ2-5; D is unresolved. Trimming left V 1 base short and J 4 bases short, with 7 bases between. Germline assignment: CDR1 SNHLY and CDR2 FYNNEI. The CDR3 is made up of 13 amino acids. The DNA for the CDR3 is TGTGCCAGCAGTGAAGAGGCCCTAGAGACCCAGTACTTC. Its protein product is CASSEEALETQYF.

The chain combines TRBV11-1 with TRBJ2-5; D remains unclear. V lost 5 bases to trimming and J lost 1 base, with 14 bases between them. This CDR3 has 15 residues. Germline V gives CDR1 SGHAT, CDR2 FQDESV (reference sequence). The CDR3 reads CASSPRAPRQETQYF. CDR3 nucleotides: TGTGCCAGCAGCCCCCGGGCTCCGCGCCAAGAGACCCAGTACTTC.

The chain employs TRBV7-3 and TRBJ2-2; D is unclear. The CDR3 totals 13 residues. The ends were cut back, 2 bases at V and 6 bases at J, with 7 bases in the middle. Per the germline V gene, CDR1 is SGHTA and CDR2 is FQGTGA. In nucleotides, the CDR3 is TGTGCCAGCAGCTTATATTGGCCCGGGGAGCTGTTTTTT. Protein sequence: CASSLYWPGELFF.

The chain is built from TRBV27 and TRBJ1-1, with 7 nucleotides matching TRBD1. Germline V CDR1 and CDR2: MNHEY, SMNVEV (reference sequence). The CDR3 has 15 amino acids. V was pared by 4 bases and J by 4 bases, with 9 bases of the junction left unmatched. CDR3 amino acids: CASSSTYRGPTEAFF. CDR3 bases: TGTGCCAGCAGTTCGACCTACAGGGGACCCACTGAAGCTTTCTTT.

As regards this clone: This specimen includes other DNA sequences encoding the same CDR3. The CDR3 DNA reads as TGCGCCAGCAGCGTCGGACAGGCTAGCACAGATACGCAGTATTTT. It codes for CASSVGQASTDTQYF. The chain carries TRBV5-1 and TRBJ2-3; TRBD1 agrees at 7 bases. This CDR3 is built from 15 residues. V lost 4 bases to trimming and J lost 0 bases; unmatched junction nucleotides: 5. The germline gives CDR1 SGHRS, CDR2 YFSETQ.

Details on this clone: Relative to the germline gene, one junction end is altered; a read error may explain this. CDR3 sequence reads: CASSQRAYSSPLHF. The CDR3 nucleotides are TGTGCCAGCAGCCAGAGGGCCTATAGTTCACCCCTCCACTTT. J is TRBJ1-6 and V is TRBV28; D remains unclear. The germline V gene has CDR1 MDHEN and CDR2 SYDVKM. This CDR3 spans 14 amino acids.

Here the CDR3 reads CASNWDASTDTQYF. For the CDR3, the DNA is TGTGCCAGCAATTGGGACGCTTCCACAGATACGCAGTATTTT. The rearrangement links TRBV2 to TRBJ2-3, with D tentatively TRBD1 or TRBD2 (5 bases each). CDR1 is SNHLY and CDR2 is FYNNEI in the germline V gene. V lost 7 bases and J 2 bases, leaving 13 bases between the germline ends. The CDR3 runs to 14 residues.

The chain recombines TRBV6-1 with TRBJ1-5; TRBD1 agrees at 7 bases. This CDR3 is 15 amino acids long. The ends lost 6 bases at V and 6 bases at J; junction bases unmatched: 11. CDR1 is MNHNS, CDR2 SASEGT, per germline. This chain's CDR3 is CASSFRGQPFQPQHF. CDR3 nucleotides: TGTGCCAGCAGCTTTCGGGGACAGCCCTTTCAGCCCCAGCATTTT.

This chain connects TRBV5-4 to TRBJ2-3; D may be TRBD1 (8 bases). V lost 9 bases, J lost 3 bases, and 14 bases lay in between. Germline V gene lookup returns CDR1 SGHNT and CDR2 YYREEE (reference sequence). The CDR3 is 13 amino acids. This CDR3 reads CATQQGGTDTQYF. CDR3 bases: TGTGCCACCCAACAGGGGGGGACAGATACGCAGTATTTT. The full variable domain, rest sourced from reference TRBV5-4 and TRBJ2-3, is ETGVTQSPTHLIKTRGQQVTLRCSSQSGHNTVSWYQQALGQGPQFIFQYYREEENGRGNFPPRFSGLQFPNYSSELNVNALELDDSALYLCATQQGGTDTQYFGPGTRLTVL.

The rearrangement joins TRBV28 to TRBJ1-2, with D hard to call. Looked up from germline, CDR1 is MDHEN and CDR2 is SYDVKM. Trimming removed 1 base at V and 5 bases at J, with 17 bases between. The CDR3 spans 16 residues. The CDR3 loop is CASSLSHLTDEYGYTF. As DNA, the CDR3 is TGTGCCAGCAGTTTATCCCACCTGACCGACGAATATGGCTACACCTTC.

The rearrangement links TRBV28 to TRBJ2-3; D uncertain. Germline CDR1 is MDHEN and CDR2 is SYDVKM. The V end lost 1 base, the J end lost 5 bases, and 19 bases lay between the germline ends. The CDR3 spans 17 residues. The CDR3 protein is CASSLSVNFSYVDTQYF. CDR3 sequence (DNA): TGTGCCAGCAGTTTATCCGTGAATTTTTCTTATGTAGATACGCAGTATTTT. The entire variable domain, with the rest obtained from reference TRBV28 and TRBJ2-3, is as follows: DVKVTQSSRYLVKRTGEKVFLECVQDMDHENMFWYRQDPGLGLRLIYFSYDVKMKEKGDIPEGYSVSREKKERFSLILESASTNQTSMYLCASSLSVNFSYVDTQYFGPGTRLTVL.

The chain joins TRBV6-1 to TRBJ1-5, with D perhaps matching TRBD1 (5 bases). CDR3 length: 15 amino acids. Trimming took off 1 base at V and 7 bases at J, with 14 bases between the two ends. CDR1 MNHNS and CDR2 SASEGT come from the germline V gene. The CDR3 loop reads CASSEDTPGNQPQHF. The CDR3 coding sequence is TGTGCCAGCAGTGAAGATACTCCAGGGAACCAGCCCCAGCATTTT.

The chain couples TRBV11-2 to TRBJ2-1; D call uncertain. V lost 2 bases, J lost 0 bases, and 5 bases lay in between. CDR1 and CDR2 (germline): SGHAT, FQNNGV. This CDR3 has 14 amino acids. In nucleotides, the CDR3 is TGTGCCAGCAGCTTAACGGGCTCCTACAATGAGCAGTTCTTC. Protein: CASSLTGSYNEQFF. The variable domain in full, with the rest retrieved from reference TRBV11-2 and TRBJ2-1, is EAGVAQSPRYKIIEKRQSVAFWCNPISGHATLYWYQQILGQGPKLLIQFQNNGVVDDSQLPKDRFSAERLKGVDSTLKIQPAKLEDSAVYLCASSLTGSYNEQFFGPGTRLTVL.

The chain joins TRBV29-1 to TRBJ2-7; D tentatively fits TRBD1 or TRBD2 (7 bases each). The CDR3 runs 13 residues. CDR1 and CDR2 (germline): SQVTM, ANQGSEA. Trimming stripped 7 bases from V and 2 bases from J, with 15 bases between. CDR3 loop: CSAGGRDPYEQYF. Here the CDR3 DNA reads TGCAGCGCAGGGGGGAGGGACCCCTACGAGCAGTACTTC.

In its sample, this clone was seen once. V is TRBV6-5 and J is TRBJ1-4, with D perhaps TRBD1 (5 bases). Trimming took 6 bases from V and 8 from J, leaving 10 bases between them. The length of the CDR3 is 12 residues. Germline assignment: CDR1 MNHEY and CDR2 SVGAGI. Here the CDR3 reads CASRGVEEKLFF. Written as DNA, the CDR3 is TGTGCCAGCAGGGGGGTTGAGGAAAAACTGTTTTTT.

The chain joins TRBV5-1 to TRBJ1-1; weak D call: TRBD1 (6 bases). The CDR3 is made up of 13 amino acids. From germline, CDR1 is SGHRS and CDR2 YFSETQ. Trimming removed 4 bases from V and 6 bases from J, with 13 bases in between. CDR3 sequence: CASSPGGGAEAFF. CDR3 DNA sequence: TGCGCCAGCAGCCCCGGGGGGGGCGCTGAAGCTTTCTTT. The whole variable domain, remainder taken from reference TRBV5-1 and TRBJ1-1, is KAGVTQTPRYLIKTRGQQVTLSCSPISGHRSVSWYQQTPGQGLQFLFEYFSETQRNKGNFPGRFSGRQFSNSRSEMNVSTLELGDSALYLCASSPGGGAEAFFGQGTRLTVV.

This clone was recorded only once. The chain combines TRBV4-1 with TRBJ1-4; D not certain. Trimming took 1 base from V and 5 from J, leaving 11 bases between them. The CDR3 is 15 residues long. Germline CDR1 is MGHRA and CDR2 is YSYEKL. For the CDR3, the DNA is TGCGCCAGCAGCCAAGCCGCCCGCACCAATGAAAAACTGTTTTTT. Protein: CASSQAARTNEKLFF.

The chain has TRBV28 and TRBJ2-4; D gene ambiguous. The V gene lost 1 base and the J gene lost 7 bases, with 5 bases spanning the gap. This CDR3 has 12 amino acids. In germline, CDR1 is MDHEN, CDR2 SYDVKM. DNA for the CDR3: TGTGCCAGCAGTTTATCTCCTAACATTCAGTACTTC. It is translated as CASSLSPNIQYF.

This chain links TRBV4-1 with TRBJ2-3; D remains ambiguous. The CDR3 covers 16 residues. The germline CDR1 and CDR2 sequences are MGHRA and YSYEKL. Between the trimmed V and J ends, which lost 1 base and 6 bases, there was a span of 17 bases. The CDR3 region has the DNA TGCGCCAGCAGCCAAGCGGGCCCCGCCCGTGGGGATACGCAGTATTTT. Translating it yields CASSQAGPARGDTQYF.

The chain couples TRBV19 to TRBJ1-2, with D unresolved. The CDR3 runs to 15 residues. The germline V gene has CDR1 LNHDA and CDR2 SQIVND (reference sequence). Trimming took 4 bases from V and 7 from J, leaving 19 bases between them. The CDR3 DNA is TGTGCCAGTAGTACCCGGGTCAGCGTAGGGTTTGGCTACACCTTC. Residues: CASSTRVSVGFGYTF.

A note on this clone: The same CDR3 is also encoded by other DNA sequences in this sample. This chain connects TRBV18 to TRBJ1-5; the match to TRBD1 covers 10 bases. This CDR3 has 15 amino acids. The V and J ends lost 4 bases and 2 bases, in that order; junction bases with no gene match: 2. CDR1 and CDR2 (germline): KGHSH, LQKENI. CDR3 in amino acids: CASSLGTGGNQPQHF. The CDR3 bases are TGTGCCAGCTCACTGGGGACAGGGGGCAATCAGCCCCAGCATTTT.

The gene calls are TRBV6-5 and TRBJ2-7, with D perhaps being TRBD1 or TRBD2 (5 bases each). This CDR3 has 13 residues. The germline V gene encodes CDR1 MNHEY and CDR2 SVGAGI. Trimming removed 2 bases at V and 7 bases at J, with 12 bases between. CDR3 coding DNA: TGTGCCAGCAGTTACGCCTCTTGGGGGGAGCAGTACTTC. Its protein is CASSYASWGEQYF.

V is TRBV27 and J is TRBJ1-1; possibly TRBD1 for D (5 bases). The CDR3 spans 14 residues. The germline V gene has CDR1 MNHEY and CDR2 SMNVEV (reference sequence). Trimming cost V 2 bases and J 3 bases, with 10 bases left between them. This chain's CDR3 is CASSLIQADTEAFF. DNA for the CDR3: TGTGCCAGCAGTTTAATACAGGCGGACACTGAAGCTTTCTTT.